This T cell receptor beta chain was found in a study of graft-versus-host responses after intestinal transplantation. On the study more broadly: Recipients received multivisceral, liver-intestinal, or isolated intestinal transplants. Study observations and caveats: Present in recipient marrow, GvH clones included some that appeared first in ileum or blood. Declining HvG levels early post-transplant were linked to peak circulating GvH clone levels.

As for this clone: What it binds is unknown.

Germline CDR1 reads LNHDA; CDR2 reads SQIVND (reference sequence). This CDR3 spans 15 amino acids. The V end lost 4 bases, the J end lost 2 bases, and 13 bases lay between the germline ends. Generated by immunoSEQ multiplex PCR, the TCRdb table keeps only in-frame clones and is missing some. This table has fewer than 90,000 clones, less than 95% appearing once. The sequence derives from a human donor who was the organ donor for an intestinal transplant. The V call is TRBV19, the J call TRBJ2-3; D gene ambiguous. Sample: unstimulated CD4+ T cells sorted from spleen or lymph node cells, taken before transplant. CDR3 DNA: TGTGCCAGTAGTACTTCTGGCGGATTCACAGATACGCAGTATTTT. This codes for CASSTSGGFTDTQYF.